The clone carrying this T cell receptor beta chain showed up just a few times. Treatment reported: oral pan-JAK inhibitor, 5-10 mg twice daily. From alopecia areata patients, lesional scalp punch biopsies and peripheral blood were collected. Sequencing used cDNA as its template, made by extracting RNA and reverse transcribing it. This table comes from immunoSEQ multiplex PCR, and its TCRdb copy is limited to in-frame clones, with some not included. The table includes 200,000 to 250,000 clones, approximately 57% detected once. This record belongs to a study of CD8+ T cells in alopecia areata. Study in general: Oral tofacitinib (5 to 10 mg twice daily) was administered to treated patients.

The V and J ends lost 0 bases and 6 bases respectively, with 10 bases between them. The germline gives CDR1 SNHLY, CDR2 FYNNEI. The CDR3 covers 14 residues. The sample was CD4+ T cells sorted from blood, taken at week 4, from a patient treated with tofacitinib. The clonotype comes from a human donor with alopecia areata. This chain joins TRBV2 and TRBJ2-3; D uncertain. CDR3 DNA sequence: TGTGCCAGCAGTGAAGCGCTTCTAACCGATACGCAGTATTTT. Amino acid sequence: CASSEALLTDTQYF. Complete variable domain (other parts from reference TRBV2 and TRBJ2-3): EPEVTQTPSHQVTQMGQEVILRCVPISNHLYFYWYRQILGQKVEFLVSFYNNEISEKSEIFDDQFSVERPDGSNFTLKIRSTKLEDSAMYFCASSEALLTDTQYFGPGTRLTVL.